The rows below give T cell receptor beta chains drawn from one sample of a study of CD8 T cells in Susac syndrome. TCRdb reprocessed the immunoSEQ multiplex PCR reads with MiXCR, giving one entry per CDR3 protein. The data show about 190,000 distinct CDR3 sequences, with around 95% seen just once and 0.09% to 0.1% held by the top ten. Sequenced sample: CD4+ T cells from PBMCs. All receptors derive from a human donor with Susac syndrome. The CDR3 runs from the conserved cysteine through the conserved F or W. Fields, in order: J gene, clone size, V gene, D gene, CDR3 DNA, CDR3 protein. A D gene is named only where the DNA matches it firmly. Size tells how often a clone was seen (once, few, many) or the class of an expanded clone, and some rows leave it out.

J gene: TRBJ2-5; clone size: .; V gene: TRBV7-2; D gene: TRBD2; CDR3 DNA: TGTGCCAGCAGCTTAGGACGACTAGCGGTGGAGACCCAGTACTTC; CDR3 protein: CASSLGRLAVETQYF
J gene: TRBJ2-1; clone size: .; V gene: TRBV11-2; D gene: .; CDR3 DNA: TGTGCCAGCAGGGGCGGGGAATCCTACAATGAGCAGTTCTTC; CDR3 protein: CASRGGESYNEQFF
J gene: TRBJ2-5; clone size: .; V gene: TRBV7-2; D gene: TRBD2; CDR3 DNA: TGTGCCAGCAGCTTAGCTCGGGGCGGGGGGTTTCAAGAGACCCAGTACTTC; CDR3 protein: CASSLARGGGFQETQYF
J gene: TRBJ2-3; clone size: .; V gene: TRBV19; D gene: .; CDR3 DNA: TGTGCCAGTAGTATATCCGCCGGAGGGGGATCCGATACGCAGTATTTT; CDR3 protein: CASSISAGGGSDTQYF
J gene: TRBJ1-2; clone size: .; V gene: TRBV5-1; D gene: TRBD1; CDR3 DNA: TGCGCCAGCAGCCAAGAGCTGACAGGGAAGGGCTACACCTTC; CDR3 protein: CASSQELTGKGYTF
J gene: TRBJ1-5; clone size: .; V gene: TRBV4-2; D gene: .; CDR3 DNA: TGTGCCAGCAGTTCACAGGGTTGGAATCAGCCCCAGCATTTT; CDR3 protein: CASSSQGWNQPQHF
J gene: TRBJ1-1; clone size: .; V gene: TRBV30; D gene: .; CDR3 DNA: TGTGCCTGGAGTGTATATGAGCTGGCGGGCACTGAAGCTTTCTTT; CDR3 protein: CAWSVYELAGTEAFF
J gene: TRBJ2-5; clone size: .; V gene: TRBV11-2; D gene: TRBD2; CDR3 DNA: TGTGCCAGCAGCTTCCCCGGACTAGCCGCATTGGAGACCCAGTACTTC; CDR3 protein: CASSFPGLAALETQYF
J gene: TRBJ1-1; clone size: .; V gene: TRBV5-1; D gene: .; CDR3 DNA: TGCGCCAGCACCCCCGTCGGAAGGAACACTGAAGCTTTCTTT; CDR3 protein: CASTPVGRNTEAFF
J gene: TRBJ2-6; clone size: .; V gene: TRBV6-2/TRBV6-3; D gene: .; CDR3 DNA: TGTGCCAGCAGTTACTCGAGGGAGGCCAACGTCCTGACTTTC; CDR3 protein: CASSYSREANVLTF
J gene: TRBJ2-1; clone size: .; V gene: TRBV20-1; D gene: .; CDR3 DNA: TGCAGTGCTAGACCCATCACCCAAACGCGTTACAATGAGCAGTTCTTC; CDR3 protein: CSARPITQTRYNEQFF
J gene: TRBJ2-1; clone size: once; V gene: TRBV30; D gene: TRBD2; CDR3 DNA: TGTGCCTGGACGACTAGCGGGGGATACAATGAGCAGTTCTTC; CDR3 protein: CAWTTSGGYNEQFF
J gene: TRBJ1-2; clone size: .; V gene: TRBV20-1; D gene: .; CDR3 DNA: TGCAGTGCTGCTACAGGAACTAACTATGGCTACACCTTC; CDR3 protein: CSAATGTNYGYTF
J gene: TRBJ2-1; clone size: .; V gene: TRBV3-1; D gene: .; CDR3 DNA: TGTGCCAGCAGCCAAGGCTTGGCGGACGCTGAGCAGTTCTTC; CDR3 protein: CASSQGLADAEQFF
J gene: TRBJ2-5; clone size: .; V gene: TRBV9; D gene: .; CDR3 DNA: TGTGCCAGCAGCGTAGGGCTAGCGCAAGAGACCCAGTACTTC; CDR3 protein: CASSVGLAQETQYF
J gene: TRBJ2-2; clone size: .; V gene: TRBV12-3/TRBV12-4; D gene: .; CDR3 DNA: TGTGCCAGCAGCTTCCGCGCAAACACCGGGGAGCTGTTTTTT; CDR3 protein: CASSFRANTGELFF
J gene: TRBJ2-3; clone size: .; V gene: TRBV9; D gene: .; CDR3 DNA: TGTGCCAGCAGCGAGCAGCCACGCACAGATACGCAGTATTTT; CDR3 protein: CASSEQPRTDTQYF
J gene: TRBJ2-5; clone size: .; V gene: TRBV15; D gene: TRBD2; CDR3 DNA: TGTGCCACGAGTTCGGGGACTAGCGCATCAAAAGAGACCCAGTACTTC; CDR3 protein: CATSSGTSASKETQYF
J gene: TRBJ1-1; clone size: .; V gene: TRBV15; D gene: .; CDR3 DNA: TGTGCCACCAGCGGGTGGGACTCCGAAGCTTTCTTT; CDR3 protein: CATSGWDSEAFF
J gene: TRBJ1-1; clone size: .; V gene: TRBV30; D gene: TRBD1; CDR3 DNA: TGTGCCTGGACAGGGGGCGTAGGCACTGAAGCTTTCTTT; CDR3 protein: CAWTGGVGTEAFF
J gene: TRBJ2-3; clone size: .; V gene: TRBV12-3/TRBV12-4; D gene: .; CDR3 DNA: TGTGCCAGCAGTTTACTAGCCGCAGATACGCAGTATTTT; CDR3 protein: CASSLLAADTQYF
J gene: TRBJ1-2; clone size: .; V gene: TRBV4-2; D gene: .; CDR3 DNA: TGTGCCAGCAGCCAAGAATGGCAGGGAGGTGGCTACACCTTC; CDR3 protein: CASSQEWQGGGYTF
J gene: TRBJ1-2; clone size: .; V gene: TRBV5-1; D gene: .; CDR3 DNA: TGCGCCAGCAGCTTGACGGACTCTCAGGGCTACACCTTC; CDR3 protein: CASSLTDSQGYTF
J gene: TRBJ1-1; clone size: .; V gene: TRBV20-1; D gene: .; CDR3 DNA: TGCAGTGCCGCTTTTCTCGGTGGGGTGGGGGGAACTGAAGCTTTCTTT; CDR3 protein: CSAAFLGGVGGTEAFF
J gene: TRBJ2-1; clone size: .; V gene: TRBV7-9; D gene: .; CDR3 DNA: TGTGCCAGCAGCTTAGAATCAGATGAGCAGTTCTTC; CDR3 protein: CASSLESDEQFF
J gene: TRBJ2-7; clone size: .; V gene: TRBV28; D gene: .; CDR3 DNA: TGTGCCACCTATGCGGGCCAGACCTACGAGCAGTACTTC; CDR3 protein: CATYAGQTYEQYF
J gene: TRBJ2-5; clone size: .; V gene: TRBV5-1; D gene: TRBD2; CDR3 DNA: TGCGCCAGCCAACTCCTAGCGGGGGGCCTGGAGACCCAGTACTTC; CDR3 protein: CASQLLAGGLETQYF
J gene: TRBJ2-1; clone size: .; V gene: TRBV30; D gene: TRBD1; CDR3 DNA: TGTGCCTGGAGGCTCCGGGACAGGTTCTACAATGAGCAGTTCTTC; CDR3 protein: CAWRLRDRFYNEQFF
J gene: TRBJ2-3; clone size: .; V gene: TRBV18; D gene: .; CDR3 DNA: TGTGCCAGCTCACCCCTCGGGGTTCCTGCAGATACGCAGTATTTT; CDR3 protein: CASSPLGVPADTQYF
J gene: TRBJ2-7; clone size: .; V gene: TRBV30; D gene: TRBD2; CDR3 DNA: TGTGCCTGGAGTGTGGGGCTAGCGGCCACCTACGAGCAGTACTTC; CDR3 protein: CAWSVGLAATYEQYF
J gene: TRBJ2-7; clone size: .; V gene: TRBV28; D gene: .; CDR3 DNA: TGTGCCAGCGTACGGGGGCCAGCCTACGAGCAGTACTTC; CDR3 protein: CASVRGPAYEQYF
J gene: TRBJ2-3; clone size: .; V gene: TRBV4-2; D gene: .; CDR3 DNA: TGTGCCAGCAGCCAAGAACTCCGGGGAGATACGCAGTATTTT; CDR3 protein: CASSQELRGDTQYF
J gene: TRBJ2-7; clone size: .; V gene: TRBV6-2/TRBV6-3; D gene: .; CDR3 DNA: TGTGCCAGCAGCCGCGGACAGTACGAGCAGTACTTC; CDR3 protein: CASSRGQYEQYF
J gene: TRBJ2-3; clone size: .; V gene: TRBV7-3; D gene: TRBD2; CDR3 DNA: TGTGCCAGCAGCTTAAGCGCTAGCGGGGGGGCCTTCAAGGTAGGAGATACGCAGTATTTT; CDR3 protein: CASSLSASGGAFKVGDTQYF
J gene: TRBJ2-5; clone size: once; V gene: TRBV29-1; D gene: .; CDR3 DNA: TGCAGCGCCTGGACGGGACAAGAGACCCAGTACTTC; CDR3 protein: CSAWTGQETQYF
J gene: TRBJ2-7; clone size: .; V gene: TRBV5-4; D gene: .; CDR3 DNA: TGTGCCAGCAGCTTAGAGGGGACCTATTCCTACGAGCAGTACTTC; CDR3 protein: CASSLEGTYSYEQYF
J gene: TRBJ2-7; clone size: .; V gene: TRBV15; D gene: TRBD2; CDR3 DNA: TGTGCCACCAGCAGGGAACGGACTAGCGGCTACGAGCAGTACTTC; CDR3 protein: CATSRERTSGYEQYF
J gene: TRBJ2-5; clone size: .; V gene: TRBV19; D gene: .; CDR3 DNA: TGTGCCAGTCAGGGTAGGGAGACCCAGTACTTC; CDR3 protein: CASQGRETQYF
J gene: TRBJ2-3; clone size: .; V gene: TRBV7-2; D gene: .; CDR3 DNA: TGTGCCAGCAGCCCGCGGGCGGCGGCTAGCACAGATACGCAGTATTTT; CDR3 protein: CASSPRAAASTDTQYF
J gene: TRBJ1-1; clone size: .; V gene: TRBV5-6; D gene: .; CDR3 DNA: TGTGCCAGCAGCCGTTTTGGTAGGGGCACTGAAGCTTTCTTT; CDR3 protein: CASSRFGRGTEAFF
J gene: TRBJ1-2; clone size: once; V gene: TRBV20-1; D gene: TRBD1; CDR3 DNA: TGCAGTGCTGGCAGGACAGGGCAAATGGGTGGCTACACCTTC; CDR3 protein: CSAGRTGQMGGYTF
J gene: TRBJ2-1; clone size: few; V gene: TRBV7-2; D gene: .; CDR3 DNA: TGTGCCAGCAGCTTAGCTCCTAGCAATGAGCAGTTCTTC; CDR3 protein: CASSLAPSNEQFF
J gene: TRBJ2-7; clone size: .; V gene: TRBV12-3/TRBV12-4; D gene: TRBD2; CDR3 DNA: TGTGCCAGCAGTTTAGTCCTAGCGGGGACCACCTACGAGCAGTACTTC; CDR3 protein: CASSLVLAGTTYEQYF
J gene: TRBJ2-7; clone size: .; V gene: TRBV3-1; D gene: .; CDR3 DNA: TGTGCCAGCAGCCAAGATTGGCGGATTGAGCAGTACTTC; CDR3 protein: CASSQDWRIEQYF
J gene: TRBJ1-5; clone size: .; V gene: TRBV20-1; D gene: TRBD1; CDR3 DNA: TGCAGTGCTACAGGGGGGGGGAATCAGCCCCAGCATTTT; CDR3 protein: CSATGGGNQPQHF